The T cell receptor beta chain described here comes from a study of cytomegalovirus exposure and HLA in healthy donors. On the study more broadly: T cells numbering about 179 million yielded around 120 million unique TCR beta sequences in an earlier analysis. Study results and caveats: In a later analysis, the majority of CMV-associated beta chains seemingly showed HLA restriction. Highest at DRB1 and lowest at HLA-C, TCR association rates differed among HLA loci in a later analysis. In a later analysis, a missense DCLRE1C variant was linked to TCR beta V- and J-gene trimming.

As to this clone: Its antigen is currently unknown.

CDR3 length: 16 amino acids. Losses at the gene ends were 5 bases for V and 0 bases for J; bases not matched to a gene: 9. Germline-derived CDR1 and CDR2 are SGHRS and YFSETQ. PCR used 60 Vbeta primers and 13 Jbeta primers. The method was immunoSEQ multiplex PCR; TCRdb's version includes in-frame clones alone and lacks a portion of them. The repertoire consists of 95,000 to 100,000 clones, with 9.4% occurring once and the leading ten covering 5.1%. The TCR was taken from a man aged 45-65 years in good health and CMV-seropositive. The chain uses TRBV5-1 and TRBJ2-3; 7 nucleotides match TRBD1. The sequencing input was PBMCs. CDR3 DNA sequence: TGCGCCAGCAGACTTGGACAGGACGGAAGCACAGATACGCAGTATTTT. Translated: CASRLGQDGSTDTQYF.